This passage covers 6 T cell receptor beta chains from one sample sequenced in a study of cytotoxic CD8 clonotypes in ibrutinib-treated CLL. Measured with immunoSEQ multiplex PCR; TCRdb has only the in-frame clones, and not every one. The sample holds around 33,000 clones, approximately 69% seen once. The specimen comprised PBMCs, sampled before ibrutinib treatment. These TCRs come from a human donor with chronic lymphocytic leukemia.

This clone has just a few counts. This chain uses TRBV2 with TRBJ2-7; D unresolved. This CDR3 is 11 amino acids long. The V end was cut by 6 bases, the J end by 3 bases, with 6 bases between. CDR1 SNHLY and CDR2 FYNNEI come from the germline V gene. As DNA, the CDR3 is TGTGCCAGCAGGAATGACTACGAGCAGTACTTC. Protein: CASRNDYEQYF.

The chain has TRBV7-2 and TRBJ1-2; a possible D gene is TRBD1 (6 bases). V was trimmed by 0 bases and J by 12 bases, leaving 14 bases between them. The CDR3 runs to 13 residues. Germline CDR1 SGHTA, CDR2 FQGNSA. This chain's CDR3 is CASSLAPRTEHTF. CDR3 nucleotide sequence: TGTGCCAGCAGCTTAGCGCCTAGGACAGAGCACACCTTC.

This clone came up a few times. The chain couples TRBV28 to TRBJ1-5; D remains ambiguous. The CDR3 runs to 12 residues. Germline V CDR1 and CDR2: MDHEN, SYDVKM. Trimming took off 3 bases at V and 6 bases at J, with 6 bases between the two ends. CDR3 nucleotides: TGTGCCAGCAGTTTCGGGTCTCAGCCCCAGCATTTT. Translated, it gives CASSFGSQPQHF. The full variable domain, completed using reference TRBV28 and TRBJ1-5, is DVKVTQSSRYLVKRTGEKVFLECVQDMDHENMFWYRQDPGLGLRLIYFSYDVKMKEKGDIPEGYSVSREKKERFSLILESASTNQTSMYLCASSFGSQPQHFGDGTRLSIL.

The chain is built from TRBV9 and TRBJ2-7; TRBD1 matches 7 bases. Germline lookup yields CDR1 SGDLS and CDR2 YYNGEE. The CDR3 loop spans 14 amino acids. Trimming cost V 4 bases and J 5 bases; bases outside gene matches: 9. CDR3 bases: TGTGCCAGCAGCCCTCGGACAGGTACGAACGAGCAGTACTTC. This encodes CASSPRTGTNEQYF.

The rearrangement links TRBV7-9 to TRBJ2-1, with 12 bases identical to TRBD2. The CDR3 runs to 14 residues. J lost 10 bases, V lost 5 bases, and 6 bases had no gene match. Germline V gene sequence: CDR1 SEHNR, CDR2 FQNEAQ (reference sequence). In DNA, the CDR3 is TGTGCCAGCAGCCGAGGACTAGCGGGAAACGAGCAGTTCTTC. Protein sequence: CASSRGLAGNEQFF.

In its sample, this clone was seen a few times. This chain uses TRBV29-1 with TRBJ1-4, with 7 bases fitting TRBD1. There are 18 residues in the CDR3. The V gene end was trimmed by 1 base and the J gene end by 0 bases; junction bases not matched to a gene: 11. CDR1 is SQVTM and CDR2 is ANQGSEA in the germline V gene. CDR3 loop: CSVEVLDRDSATNEKLFF. The CDR3 region has the DNA TGCAGCGTTGAAGTACTAGACAGGGACTCTGCAACTAATGAAAAACTGTTTTTT.